This T cell receptor (beta chain) was identified in a study of metastatic and nonmetastatic thyroid tumors. Study as a whole: A comparison of repertoires was made across blood and tumor or nodule tissue from malignant and benign thyroid patients.

Patients underwent thyroid surgery, and none had received any treatment before it. By sample share, this clone is medium-sized (0.01 to 0.1%). Its antigen is unknown. Within the sample, other DNA sequences also encode this same CDR3. With MiXCR, TCRdb reprocessed the PCR reads. The table includes more than 11,000 clones, about 28% detected once. The study, taken as a whole, reports: Reported TCR beta diversity, measured in blood and tumor, was significantly higher for malignant thyroid tumors than for benign nodules.

V dropped 5 bases and J dropped 8 bases, with 15 bases sitting between them. Germline loops: CDR1 SGHAT, CDR2 FQDESV (reference sequence). The CDR3 has 13 amino acids. Sequences were obtained from blood. The gene calls are TRBV11-1 and TRBJ1-2; TRBD1 is a possible D gene (6 bases). This TCR came from a female donor with papillary thyroid cancer or a benign thyroid nodule (not recorded which). Some clones in this sample may be carry-over from other donors' samples. The CDR3 loop reads CASSPRGAQGYTF. As DNA, the CDR3 is TGTGCCAGCAGCCCGAGGGGGGCCCAAGGCTACACCTTC.